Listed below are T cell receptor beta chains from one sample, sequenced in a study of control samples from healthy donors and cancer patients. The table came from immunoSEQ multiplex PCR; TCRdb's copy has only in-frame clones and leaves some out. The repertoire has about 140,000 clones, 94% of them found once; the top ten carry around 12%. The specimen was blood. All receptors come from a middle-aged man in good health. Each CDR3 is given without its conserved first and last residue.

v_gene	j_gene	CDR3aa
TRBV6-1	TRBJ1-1	ASSDVGGDTEAF
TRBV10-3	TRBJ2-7	AISLDRTSSYEQY
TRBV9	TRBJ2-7	ASSGRDTPYEQY
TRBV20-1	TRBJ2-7	SAQGGYEQY
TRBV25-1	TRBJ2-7	ASPSIPGQIYEQY
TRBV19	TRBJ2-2	ASSIPRVDRELF
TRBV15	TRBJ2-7	ATSRDKISSPSEQY
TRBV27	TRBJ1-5	ASSRAGQGKFFNQPQH
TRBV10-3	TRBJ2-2	AISYPSKELF
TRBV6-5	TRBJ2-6	ASSYEGSAGANVLT
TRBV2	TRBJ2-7	ASSVPPYEQY
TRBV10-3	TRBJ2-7	AISDPWGGSSYEQY
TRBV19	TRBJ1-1	ASSRQGQNTEAF
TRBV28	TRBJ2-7	ASSLKYGTYEQY
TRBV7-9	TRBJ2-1	ASSRDYRDNEQF
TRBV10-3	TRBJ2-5	AISLDRGRETQY
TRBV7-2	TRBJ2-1	ASSFPWVGSYNEQF
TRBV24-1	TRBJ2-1	ATSDFRTSSYNEQF
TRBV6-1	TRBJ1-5	ASSESGGEPQH
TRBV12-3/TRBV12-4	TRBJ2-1	ASSFPGPNEQF